The 13 T cell receptor beta chains in this list originate from one sample, sequenced in a study of cytomegalovirus exposure and HLA in healthy donors. Researchers ran the PCR with 60 Vbeta and 13 Jbeta primers. The repertoire was sequenced with immunoSEQ multiplex PCR; TCRdb's copy has only in-frame clones and lacks some. Of more than 120,000 clones listed, around 80% were seen once; the top ten hold under 3%. The material sequenced was PBMCs. These receptors originate from a woman between 25 and 40 years old in good health and CMV-seronegative.

This clone appeared a single time. This sequence joins TRBV15 and TRBJ1-5, with 7 bases lining up with TRBD1. J was trimmed by 9 bases and V by 4 bases; bases with no gene match: 9. Germline V gene data show CDR1 as LNHNV and CDR2 as YYDKDF (reference sequence). This CDR3 is 14 amino acids long. Written as DNA, the CDR3 is TGTGCCACCAGCATATCCACAGGGGTGAGGCCCCAGCATTTT. This translates into CATSISTGVRPQHF.

This rearrangement joins TRBV19 to TRBJ2-7; TRBD2 is a possible D gene (6 bases). Germline V gives CDR1 LNHDA, CDR2 SQIVND (reference sequence). This CDR3 is 14 amino acids long. Trimming stripped 9 bases from V and 2 bases from J, with 17 bases between. CDR3 protein: CAREGRTPPYEQYF. The DNA for the CDR3 is TGTGCCAGAGAGGGGAGGACTCCACCCTACGAGCAGTACTTC.

The chain has TRBV2 and TRBJ2-2; D is perhaps TRBD1 (6 bases). With 1 base removed from V and 5 bases from J, the gap between germline ends came to 11 bases. The CDR3 sequence is 15 residues long. Germline CDR1 reads SNHLY; CDR2 reads FYNNEI. CDR3 coding DNA: TGTGCCAGCAGTGAAGTAGCAGGGGTTACCGGGGAGCTGTTTTTT. This sequence encodes CASSEVAGVTGELFF.

This clone was recorded once. The V gene is TRBV7-2, the J gene TRBJ2-5, with D possibly matching TRBD2 (7 bases). Germline V gene sequence: CDR1 SGHTA, CDR2 FQGNSA. This CDR3 region has 16 residues. V lost 1 base to trimming and J lost 3 bases, with 15 bases between them. CDR3 in amino acids: CASSLGGSGGKETQYF. CDR3 DNA sequence: TGTGCCAGCAGCTTAGGGGGGTCGGGGGGCAAAGAGACCCAGTACTTC.

The rearrangement uses TRBV19 and TRBJ2-5; D uncertain. From germline, CDR1 is LNHDA and CDR2 SQIVND (reference sequence). V was pared by 1 base and J by 1 base, with 10 bases between. This CDR3 is 15 amino acids long. In DNA form, the CDR3 reads TGTGCCAGTAGTATAGGAGGAGCCGCCCAAGAGACCCAGTACTTC. Protein: CASSIGGAAQETQYF.

J is TRBJ2-1 and V is TRBV9, with TRBD2 identical over 9 bases. CDR1 SGDLS and CDR2 YYNGEE come from the germline V gene. V dropped 2 bases and J dropped 4; count of bases not matched to a gene: 4. The CDR3 spans 15 residues. The CDR3 bases are TGTGCCAGCAGCGTGCTAGCGGGAAGGTACAATGAGCAGTTCTTC. Translated, it gives CASSVLAGRYNEQFF.

CDR3 sequence (DNA): TGTGCCAGCAGTTTTGAGGGGGCGGGTGATCGCGCTGAAGCTTTCTTT. It codes for CASSFEGAGDRAEAFF. This sequence joins TRBV6-6 and TRBJ1-1; 7 bases map to TRBD1. With V trimmed by 4 bases and J by 6 bases, 14 bases remained unmatched. From germline, CDR1 is MNHNY and CDR2 SVGAGI (reference sequence). This CDR3 contains 16 residues.

The chain uses TRBV27 and TRBJ1-4, with 9 bases aligning to TRBD1. V gave up 0 bases and J gave up 7 bases; unmatched junction bases: 12. The CDR3 loop spans 18 amino acids. Looked up from germline, CDR1 is MNHEY and CDR2 is SMNVEV (reference sequence). This chain's CDR3 is CASSLSSWGQGVGEKLFF. In nucleotides, the CDR3 is TGTGCCAGCAGTTTATCGAGTTGGGGACAGGGAGTTGGTGAAAAACTGTTTTTT.

The chain recombines TRBV5-6 with TRBJ1-6; D remains ambiguous. The V end lost 2 bases, the J end lost 5 bases, and 14 bases lay between the germline ends. Germline V CDR1 and CDR2: SGHDT, YYEEEE. This CDR3 has 16 residues. CDR3 nucleotide sequence: TGTGCCAGCAGCTTTATGGCAGCGGGGAATAATTCACCCCTCCACTTT. It encodes CASSFMAAGNNSPLHF. The full variable domain, its missing parts supplied by reference TRBV5-6 and TRBJ1-6, is DAGVTQSPTHLIKTRGQQVTLRCSPKSGHDTVSWYQQALGQGPQFIFQYYEEEERQRGNFPDRFSGHQFPNYSSELNVNALLLGDSALYLCASSFMAAGNNSPLHFGNGTRLTVT.

The chain combines TRBV7-2 with TRBJ2-3; 9 bases are shared with TRBD2. Trimming cost V 3 bases and J 6 bases; bases outside gene matches: 7. This CDR3 is built from 15 residues. In germline, CDR1 is SGHTA, CDR2 FQGNSA. This chain's CDR3 is CASSFGGGAGDTQYF. The CDR3 bases are TGTGCCAGCAGCTTTGGCGGGGGGGCCGGTGATACGCAGTATTTT.

The V call is TRBV7-2, the J call TRBJ2-2; TRBD2 matches 9 bases. This CDR3 comprises 18 residues. Per the germline V gene, CDR1 is SGHTA and CDR2 is FQGNSA. V trimming: 7 bases; J trimming: 0 bases; junction bases outside the gene matches: 12. This chain's CDR3 is CASTPRGRLAANTGELFF. CDR3 bases: TGTGCCAGCACCCCCAGGGGTCGACTAGCGGCGAACACCGGGGAGCTGTTTTTT.

This sequence joins TRBV9 and TRBJ1-2; possibly TRBD1 for D (5 bases). V was shortened by 0 bases and J by 5 bases, with 11 bases between the two germline ends. This CDR3 has 14 amino acids. Germline lookup yields CDR1 SGDLS and CDR2 YYNGEE. This chain's CDR3 is CASSVETRGYGYTF. CDR3 in DNA: TGTGCCAGCAGCGTAGAGACAAGGGGTTATGGCTACACCTTC. Full variable domain (rest looked up from reference TRBV9 and TRBJ1-2): DSGVTQTPKHLITATGQRVTLRCSPRSGDLSVYWYQQSLDQGLQFLIQYYNGEERAKGNILERFSAQQFPDLHSELNLSSLELGDSALYFCASSVETRGYGYTFGSGTRLTVV.

This clone was seen a few times. The V gene is TRBV6-5, the J gene TRBJ2-7, with D perhaps matching TRBD1 (6 bases). Germline CDR1 MNHEY, CDR2 SVGAGI. The CDR3 loop spans 14 amino acids. The V end lost 0 bases, the J end lost 2 bases, and 8 bases lay between the germline ends. The CDR3 sequence is CASSYSTGAYEQYF. In DNA, the CDR3 is TGTGCCAGCAGTTACTCGACAGGAGCCTACGAGCAGTACTTC.